These 14 T cell receptor beta chains were all obtained from the same sample, sequenced in a study of shared clonotypes between healthy human individuals. Generated by immunoSEQ multiplex PCR, the TCRdb table keeps only in-frame clones and is missing some. The table shows 97,000 or so clones, with 40% to 55% occurring only once. Sequencing used PBMCs. These TCRs come from a woman aged 40 to 49 in good health. Some clones in this sample may be carry-over from other donors' samples.

This clone was seen repeatedly, ten times or more. V gene TRBV7-9 combines with J gene TRBJ2-3; 8 bases match TRBD1. V shed 2 bases, J shed 5 bases, and the junction held 12 bases outside the gene matches. The CDR3 runs 17 residues. Per germline, CDR1 SEHNR and CDR2 FQNEAQ (reference sequence). The CDR3 coding sequence is TGTGCCAGCAGCTTACTTCTAGGGCAGGGGGCCGGAGATACGCAGTATTTT. Residues: CASSLLLGQGAGDTQYF.

The rearrangement joins TRBV30 to TRBJ1-1; perhaps TRBD1 as D (5 bases). The length of the CDR3 is 19 residues. The V and J ends lost 0 bases and 5 bases respectively, with 28 bases between them. Germline CDR1 is GTSNPN and CDR2 is SVGIG (reference sequence). In DNA, the CDR3 is TGTGCCTGGAGTGTGGCCCCACGGACAAATGGATGGGGACGGACTGAAGCTTTCTTT. Protein product: CAWSVAPRTNGWGRTEAFF. The variable domain in full, completed from reference TRBV30 and TRBJ1-1, reads SQTIHQWPATLVQPVGSPLSLECTVEGTSNPNLYWYRQAAGRGLQLLFYSVGIGQISSEVPQNLSASRPQDRQFILSSKKLLLSDSGFYLCAWSVAPRTNGWGRTEAFFGQGTRLTVV.

Comments on this clone: This CDR3 is missing its conserved last phenylalanine or tryptophan, likely due to a read error. The chain uses TRBV30 and TRBJ2-2; maybe TRBD2 (5 bases). This CDR3 spans 11 amino acids. Trimming removed 5 bases at V and 7 bases at J, with 8 bases between. The germline CDR1 and CDR2 sequences are GTSNPN and SVGIG (reference sequence). The CDR3 nucleotides are TGTGCCTGGCGGGGTAGCGGGGAGCTGTTTTCT. Translating gives CAWRGSGELFS.

The chain couples TRBV18 to TRBJ1-5; 7 positions agree with TRBD1. After removal of 3 bases from V and 5 bases from J, the junction contained 4 bases not matched to a gene. This CDR3 is 14 amino acids long. CDR1 and CDR2 (germline): KGHSH, LQKENI. DNA for the CDR3: TGTGCCAGCTCACCTGGACAGGAACATCAGCCCCAGCATTTT. Translating gives CASSPGQEHQPQHF.

About this clone itself: This could be a read error, since a much larger clone is one nucleotide away. Other DNA variants within this sample encode the same CDR3. The CDR3 loop is CASSFTGTSGSRPEQYF. In DNA form, the CDR3 reads TGCGCCAGCAGTTTCACCGGGACTAGCGGGAGCAGGCCTGAGCAGTACTTC. The chain employs TRBV10-2 and TRBJ2-7; 14 nucleotides line up with TRBD2. Germline V lookup: CDR1 WSHSY, CDR2 SAAADI. This CDR3 has 17 amino acids. V gave up 5 bases and J gave up 7 bases; unmatched junction bases: 13.

Points on this clone: Just one base apart from a much larger clone, this may be a read error. The chain joins TRBV30 to TRBJ1-4; no reliable D call. CDR1 is GTSNPN, CDR2 SVGIG, per germline (reference sequence). This CDR3 has 10 amino acids. Trimming cost V 5 bases and J 12 bases, with 10 bases left between them. This CDR3 is CAWGDTELFF. The CDR3 DNA reads as TGTGCCTGGGGGGATACAGAACTGTTTTTT.

This clone was counted a few times. This chain joins TRBV10-1 and TRBJ2-7; possibly TRBD1 or TRBD2 for D (5 bases each). The CDR3 is 12 residues long. In germline, CDR1 is WNHNN, CDR2 SYGVQD (reference sequence). V was shortened by 10 bases and J by 3 bases, with 13 bases between the two germline ends. The CDR3 here is CATSRDGYEQYF. The CDR3 DNA reads as TGCGCCACTAGCCGGGACGGCTACGAGCAGTACTTC.

V is TRBV28 and J is TRBJ2-7, with D possibly being TRBD1 (5 bases). Germline loops: CDR1 MDHEN, CDR2 SYDVKM. The CDR3 extends over 15 amino acids. The germline V and J ends were trimmed by 5 bases and 0 bases, with 14 bases remaining between them. For the CDR3, the DNA is TGTGCCAGCAGTCCCTGGGGCAGCGCCTCCTACGAGCAGTACTTC. It is translated as CASSPWGSASYEQYF.

Concerning this clone: This clone may be a read error of a much larger clone one base away. The V call is TRBV2, the J call TRBJ1-6; 8 nucleotides align to TRBD1. The CDR3 length is 16 residues. CDR1 is SNHLY and CDR2 is FYNNEI in the germline V gene. The CDR3 loop reads CASSDPGQGGDSSLHF. The CDR3 DNA sequence: TGTGCCAGCAGCGATCCCGGACAGGGCGGAGATTCATCCCTCCACTTT.

This rearrangement joins TRBV7-6 to TRBJ2-5; D unclear. The length of the CDR3 is 13 residues. CDR1 and CDR2 (germline): SGHVS, FNYEAQ. Trimming removed 0 bases from V and 5 bases from J, with 7 bases in between. CDR3 amino acids: CASSLANEETQYF. CDR3 coding DNA: TGTGCCAGCAGCTTAGCGAATGAGGAGACCCAGTACTTC.

There are many counts of this clone. CDR3 bases: TGTGCCATCAGTGGTTCCCGGGACAGGGACACTGAAGCTTTCTTT. This translates into CAISGSRDRDTEAFF. The gene calls are TRBV10-3 and TRBJ1-1; 9 nucleotides line up with TRBD1. This CDR3 has 15 residues. With V trimmed by 4 bases and J by 3 bases, 6 bases remained unmatched. Germline CDR1 and CDR2: ENHRY and SYGVKD.

V and J are TRBV6-5 and TRBJ2-3; D call uncertain. The germline V gene encodes CDR1 MNHEY and CDR2 SVGAGI. V lost 2 bases and J 6 bases, leaving 6 bases between the germline ends. The CDR3 totals 12 residues. The CDR3 bases are TGTGCCAGCAGTTACAGGCTGGATACGCAGTATTTT. Encoded protein: CASSYRLDTQYF.

The gene calls are TRBV7-2 and TRBJ1-1; D remains ambiguous. Trimming left V 5 bases short and J 6 bases short, with 19 bases between. This CDR3 contains 15 residues. The germline CDR1 and CDR2 sequences are SGHTA and FQGNSA. The CDR3 DNA reads as TGTGCCAGCAGCCCTTCTTCCGGGTTAAGGTCTGAAGCTTTCTTT. Encoded protein: CASSPSSGLRSEAFF.

CDR3 in amino acids: CASSQPPTKNNEQFF. The CDR3 DNA sequence: TGCGCCAGCAGCCAACCGCCGACTAAAAACAATGAGCAGTTCTTC. J is TRBJ2-1 and V is TRBV4-1; a possible D gene is TRBD2 (5 bases). The length of the CDR3 is 15 residues. V lost 2 bases and J 5 bases, leaving 13 bases between the germline ends. Germline V gene sequence: CDR1 MGHRA, CDR2 YSYEKL.